These T cell receptor beta chains were read from a single sample in a study of T cell responses to AZD1222 COVID-19 vaccine. The data were produced by immunoSEQ multiplex PCR, yet TCRdb's version contains in-frame clones alone and is incomplete. The sample yields around 100,000 clones, about 82% seen once. Sample: peripheral blood, taken on day 0 of AZD1222 vaccination. These receptors were collected from an adult in good health. Each CDR3 is given with its conserved first and last residue. Fields, in order: V gene, D gene, clone size, J gene, CDR3 protein, CDR3 DNA. A D gene is named only where the DNA matches it firmly. Clone size is shown for a subset of rows, as once, few, many or a class of expanded clone.

TRBV7-6	TRBD1	NA	TRBJ1-2	CASSPKAGGGYGYTF	TGTGCCAGCAGCCCCAAGGCAGGGGGCGGGTATGGCTACACCTTC
TRBV28	NA	NA	TRBJ2-7	CASSLFYQGRREQYF	TGTGCCAGCAGTTTATTCTACCAGGGTCGACGAGAGCAGTACTTC
TRBV7-2	NA	NA	TRBJ2-1	CASSSPAAYNEQFF	TGTGCCAGCAGCTCCCCAGCGGCCTACAATGAGCAGTTCTTC
TRBV5-4	TRBD2	once	TRBJ2-2	CASSWRTSGRSNTGELFF	TGTGCCAGCAGCTGGAGGACTAGCGGGAGGTCGAACACCGGGGAGCTGTTTTTT
TRBV30	TRBD2	NA	TRBJ2-2	CARRTSGGTGELFF	TGTGCCAGAAGGACTAGCGGAGGTACCGGGGAGCTGTTTTTT
TRBV27	NA	NA	TRBJ1-1	CASSYKAFTEAFF	TGTGCCAGCAGTTATAAGGCTTTTACTGAAGCTTTCTTT
TRBV5-1	TRBD2	few	TRBJ2-5	CASSLAPSGSQETQYF	TGCGCCAGCAGCTTGGCCCCCAGCGGGAGCCAAGAGACCCAGTACTTC
TRBV28	NA	NA	TRBJ1-5	CASSLLPGTSDSNQPQHF	TGTGCCAGCAGTTTACTTCCTGGGACCTCGGATAGCAATCAGCCCCAGCATTTT
TRBV27	TRBD1	NA	TRBJ2-7	CASSLRTGGSYEQYF	TGTGCCAGCAGTTTAAGGACAGGGGGGTCCTACGAGCAGTACTTC
TRBV4-2	NA	NA	TRBJ2-1	CASSQRLHNEQFF	TGTGCCAGCAGCCAAAGACTACACAATGAGCAGTTCTTC
TRBV4-2	NA	NA	TRBJ2-7	CASSQELTISYEQYF	TGTGCCAGCAGCCAAGAACTGACTATCTCCTACGAGCAGTACTTC
TRBV11-2	TRBD1	NA	TRBJ2-2	CASSVDRADTGELFF	TGTGCCAGCAGCGTCGACAGGGCCGACACCGGGGAGCTGTTTTTT
TRBV14	NA	once	TRBJ2-1	CASSQVDREQFF	TGTGCCAGCAGCCAAGTAGATCGGGAACAGTTCTTC
TRBV7-9	TRBD1	NA	TRBJ2-1	CASSPGRIGTGSYNEQFF	TGTGCCAGCAGCCCCGGAAGGATAGGGACAGGGTCCTACAATGAGCAGTTCTTC
TRBV7-2	NA	NA	TRBJ2-3	CASSLEATSTDTQYF	TGTGCCAGCAGCTTAGAGGCCACTAGCACAGATACGCAGTATTTT
TRBV6-2/TRBV6-3	TRBD2	NA	TRBJ2-1	CASSKLAGELEQFF	TGTGCCAGCAGCAAACTAGCGGGAGAACTTGAGCAGTTCTTC
TRBV6-5	NA	once	TRBJ1-2	CASSYSIGDGYTF	TGTGCCAGCAGTTACTCGATTGGGGACGGCTACACCTTC
TRBV28	NA	NA	TRBJ2-1	CASSLSRAGFSYNEQFF	TGTGCCAGCAGTTTATCCCGTGCGGGGTTTTCCTACAATGAGCAGTTCTTC
TRBV3-1/TRBV3-2	NA	NA	TRBJ1-5	CASSQDDQPQHF	TGTGCCAGCAGCCAAGATGATCAGCCCCAGCATTTT
TRBV14	NA	medium-sized	TRBJ2-2	CASRLAVNTGELFF	TGTGCCAGCAGGTTAGCGGTGAACACCGGGGAGCTGTTTTTT
TRBV18	TRBD2	once	TRBJ2-1	CASSPRSSGPSYNEQFF	TGTGCCAGCTCACCTCGTTCTAGCGGTCCCTCCTACAATGAGCAGTTCTTC
TRBV28	NA	NA	TRBJ2-4	CASSPDYRVDIQYF	TGTGCCAGCAGTCCGGACTACAGGGTTGACATTCAGTACTTC
TRBV5-1	TRBD2	once	TRBJ2-3	CASSTSSGRAVTDTQYF	TGCGCCAGCAGTACGTCTAGCGGGAGGGCCGTAACAGATACGCAGTATTTT
TRBV5-4	NA	NA	TRBJ2-3	CASSHPTGGPGTDTQYF	TGTGCCAGCAGCCACCCCACCGGAGGGCCTGGCACAGATACGCAGTATTTT
TRBV10-3	NA	NA	TRBJ1-5	CAISLPGWVNQPQHF	TGTGCCATCAGCCTGCCTGGGTGGGTCAATCAGCCCCAGCATTTT
TRBV27	TRBD1	once	TRBJ1-2	CASSHTGQGIYTF	TGTGCCAGCAGCCATACTGGACAGGGAATCTACACCTTC
TRBV12-3/TRBV12-4	NA	NA	TRBJ2-7	CASSRGYEQYF	TGTGCCAGCAGCCGGGGGTACGAGCAGTACTTC
TRBV4-1	NA	once	TRBJ1-1	CASRPDRLLKNTEAFF	TGCGCCAGCAGACCCGACAGGTTATTAAAGAACACTGAAGCTTTCTTT
TRBV5-4	TRBD2	NA	TRBJ2-5	CASSLPGLVETQYF	TGTGCCAGCAGCTTGCCGGGACTAGTCGAGACCCAGTACTTC
TRBV11-2	NA	few	TRBJ1-1	CASSPRLSEAFF	TGTGCCAGCAGCCCCAGGCTTTCGGAAGCTTTCTTT
TRBV23-1	TRBD1	NA	TRBJ1-6	CASSPRTGESPLHF	TGCGCCAGCAGTCCTAGGACAGGGGAATCACCCCTCCACTTT
TRBV6-5	NA	NA	TRBJ1-1	CATYSPTEAFF	TGTGCCACCTACTCTCCCACTGAAGCTTTCTTT
TRBV28	NA	NA	TRBJ1-5	CASRPPLNQPQHF	TGTGCCAGCAGGCCACCCCTCAATCAGCCCCAGCATTTT
TRBV15	NA	few	TRBJ1-5	CATSRGQYQPQHF	TGTGCCACCAGCAGAGGTCAATACCAGCCCCAGCATTTT
TRBV28	NA	NA	TRBJ1-4	CASSLTGGVWEKLFF	TGTGCCAGCAGTTTAACGGGGGGGGTATGGGAAAAACTGTTTTTT
TRBV30	NA	once	TRBJ1-6	CAWQTDYNSPLHF	TGTGCCTGGCAGACAGATTATAATTCACCCCTCCACTTT
TRBV14	NA	once	TRBJ1-1	CASRKGYEPNTEAFF	TGTGCCAGCCGGAAGGGTTATGAGCCGAACACTGAAGCTTTCTTT
TRBV14	TRBD2	NA	TRBJ2-7	CASSQGVAGYSYEQYF	TGTGCCAGCAGCCAAGGGGTAGCGGGCTACTCCTACGAGCAGTACTTC
TRBV27	NA	NA	TRBJ1-4	CASSTDGESRKLFF	TGTGCCAGCAGTACCGACGGGGAGTCGAGAAAACTGTTTTTT
TRBV14	NA	few	TRBJ1-3	CASSPIRGSGNTIYF	TGTGCCAGCAGCCCCATCAGGGGTTCAGGAAACACCATATATTTT
TRBV27	NA	NA	TRBJ1-1	CASSLSALQDTEAFF	TGTGCCAGCAGTTTATCCGCGTTGCAGGACACTGAAGCTTTCTTT
TRBV2	NA	NA	TRBJ1-2	CASMGEQGNYGYTF	TGTGCCAGCATGGGGGAGCAGGGGAACTATGGCTACACCTTC
TRBV5-8	TRBD2	NA	TRBJ2-1	CASSYSGVSYNEQFF	TGTGCCAGCAGCTACAGCGGGGTCTCCTACAATGAGCAGTTCTTC
TRBV29-1	TRBD1	NA	TRBJ1-2	CSGLTGASNYGYTF	TGCAGCGGCCTGACAGGGGCTTCTAACTATGGCTACACCTTC
TRBV6-6	NA	NA	TRBJ1-6	CASSGRVNSPLHF	TGTGCCAGCTCTGGGAGGGTTAATTCACCCCTCCACTTT
TRBV27	NA	NA	TRBJ1-1	CAKHAGTEAFF	TGTGCCAAACATGCCGGGACTGAAGCTTTCTTT
TRBV27	NA	NA	TRBJ1-5	CASSFGGKGNQPQHF	TGTGCCAGCAGTTTCGGGGGGAAGGGCAATCAGCCCCAGCATTTT
TRBV9	NA	NA	TRBJ2-7	CASSPTGVYEQYF	TGTGCCAGCAGCCCAACCGGCGTGTACGAGCAGTACTTC
TRBV10-3	NA	NA	TRBJ1-5	CAIRDSLSNQPQHF	TGTGCCATCAGGGACAGCCTGAGCAATCAGCCCCAGCATTTT
TRBV6-2/TRBV6-3	TRBD1	NA	TRBJ2-3	CASSFHPGGVSTDTQYF	TGTGCCAGCAGTTTCCACCCAGGGGGCGTAAGCACAGATACGCAGTATTTT
TRBV28	NA	NA	TRBJ1-4	CASRGGDEKLFF	TGTGCCAGCAGGGGGGGGGATGAAAAACTGTTTTTT
TRBV5-1	TRBD1	NA	TRBJ1-2	CASRTGGNEGYTF	TGCGCCAGCAGGACAGGGGGCAATGAAGGCTACACCTTC
TRBV7-2	NA	NA	TRBJ1-1	CASSPRSVVEAFF	TGTGCCAGCAGCCCCCGATCCGTGGTTGAAGCTTTCTTT
TRBV9	TRBD1	NA	TRBJ1-2	CASSQDRAYGYTF	TGTGCCAGCAGCCAGGACAGGGCCTATGGCTACACCTTC